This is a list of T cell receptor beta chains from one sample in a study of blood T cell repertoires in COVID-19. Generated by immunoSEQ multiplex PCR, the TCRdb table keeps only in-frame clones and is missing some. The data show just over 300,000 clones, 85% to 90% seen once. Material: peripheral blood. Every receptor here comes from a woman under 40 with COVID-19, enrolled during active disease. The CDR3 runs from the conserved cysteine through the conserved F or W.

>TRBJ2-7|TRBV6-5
CASSIMGVASYEQYF
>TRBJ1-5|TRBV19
CASSIGEGAAQPQHF
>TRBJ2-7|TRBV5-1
CASSYGGEQYF
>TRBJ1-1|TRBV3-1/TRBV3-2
CASSTYREDTEAFF
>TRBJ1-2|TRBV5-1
CATSGGYGYTF
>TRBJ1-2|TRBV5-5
CASREDRGRTNYGYTF
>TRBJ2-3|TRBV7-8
CASSPRGTDTQYF
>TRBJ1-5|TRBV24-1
CATSDRVSQPQHF
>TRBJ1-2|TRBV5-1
CASSFGRTGLSYGYTF
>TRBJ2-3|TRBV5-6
CASGANTQYF
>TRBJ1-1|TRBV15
CATSSLAGGTEAFF
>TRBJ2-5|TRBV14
CASSQATGFQETQYF
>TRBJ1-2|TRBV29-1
CSVEGGMGYGYTF
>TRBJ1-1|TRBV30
CAWDRGPTNTEAFF
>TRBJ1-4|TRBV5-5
CASSLAFREKLFF